Sequencing of this T cell receptor (beta chain) was carried out in a study of shared clonotypes between healthy human individuals. Generated by immunoSEQ multiplex PCR, the TCRdb table keeps only in-frame clones and is missing some. The sample consists of approximately 2.1 million clones, approximately 93% of them appearing once. Per germline, CDR1 MDHEN and CDR2 SYDVKM. V dropped 6 bases and J dropped 10 bases, with 21 bases sitting between them. This CDR3 has 14 amino acids. The sample consisted of naive CD4+ T cells from PBMCs. The subset is: CD45RA+ positively selected. V gene TRBV28 combines with J gene TRBJ1-1; TRBD1 is a possible D gene (5 bases). This clonotype was obtained from a man between 18 and 29 years old in good health. Some clones in this sample may be carry-over from other donors' samples. The CDR3 sequence is CASSPSGTTLRAFF. The CDR3 DNA reads TGTGCCAGCAGCCCCTCCGGGACGACGTTGAGAGCTTTCTTT.